What follows are 7 T cell receptor beta chains derived from one specimen sequenced in a study of cytomegalovirus exposure and HLA in healthy donors. The PCR made use of 60 Vbeta and 13 Jbeta primers. TCRdb's copy holds only in-frame clones and misses some; the assay was immunoSEQ multiplex PCR. Of approximately 110,000 clones listed, roughly 12% are singletons. Sequencing input: PBMCs. The source of these receptors is a man in his forties or fifties in good health and CMV-seropositive.

In its sample, this clone was seen a few times. V is TRBV7-9 and J is TRBJ2-1; 7 positions agree with TRBD2. Trimming cost V 2 bases and J 3 bases; bases outside gene matches: 7. Germline values: CDR1 SEHNR, CDR2 FQNEAQ (reference sequence). This CDR3 region has 16 residues. CDR3 nucleotide sequence: TGTGCCAGCAGCTTATGGATTGGCGGGAGCTACAATGAGCAGTTCTTC. It translates to CASSLWIGGSYNEQFF.

In this sample, this clone turned up a few times. The chain links TRBV11-2 to TRBJ2-7; 9 bases align to TRBD2. Germline values: CDR1 SGHAT, CDR2 FQNNGV. The CDR3 sequence is 15 residues long. V trimming: 5 bases; J trimming: 3 bases; junction bases outside the gene matches: 8. The CDR3 nucleotides read TGTGCCAGCAGCGACTTAGCGGGAGATTTCTACGAGCAGTACTTC. Encoded protein: CASSDLAGDFYEQYF.

This chain uses TRBV9 with TRBJ1-1; possibly TRBD1 for D (6 bases). Per the germline V gene, CDR1 is SGDLS and CDR2 is YYNGEE. V lost 4 bases and J 7 bases, leaving 20 bases between the germline ends. The CDR3 is made up of 15 amino acids. Here the CDR3 DNA reads TGTGCCAGCAGCCCCACCGGGACACAAAGGCATGAAGCTTTCTTT. Its protein is CASSPTGTQRHEAFF.

This clone was counted only a few times. The chain carries TRBV27 and TRBJ2-1, with 15 bases that match TRBD2. This CDR3 is built from 15 residues. The trim removed 6 bases at V and 12 bases at J, leaving 9 bases unmatched. Germline V CDR1 and CDR2: MNHEY, SMNVEV (reference sequence). In nucleotides, the CDR3 is TGTGCCAGCAGCCCCGGGACTAGCGGGAGGAGTGGGCAGTTCTTC. This codes for CASSPGTSGRSGQFF.

J is TRBJ2-7 and V is TRBV6-5; no definite D call. Deletions cut 10 bases from V and 5 bases from J, with 12 bases between. Germline CDR1 is MNHEY and CDR2 is SVGAGI. CDR3 length: 11 amino acids. The CDR3 reads CATTQFDEQYF. CDR3 sequence (DNA): TGTGCCACCACCCAGTTCGACGAGCAGTACTTC.

The chain links TRBV4-1 to TRBJ1-2; the match to TRBD1 covers 9 bases. The CDR3 loop spans 16 amino acids. Germline assignment: CDR1 MGHRA and CDR2 YSYEKL. V dropped 1 base and J dropped 7; count of bases not matched to a gene: 10. In nucleotides, the CDR3 is TGCGCCAGCAGCCAAGGGTACGGTGGGACAGGGTTTGGCTACACCTTC. It codes for CASSQGYGGTGFGYTF.

This clone has only a few counts. The rearrangement uses TRBV28 and TRBJ1-1; D is unresolved. This CDR3 is 14 amino acids long. V lost 6 bases, J lost 6 bases, and 17 bases lay in between. Germline V lookup: CDR1 MDHEN, CDR2 SYDVKM. The CDR3 sequence: CASRPGGFEPEAFF. DNA of the CDR3: TGTGCCAGCAGGCCGGGAGGTTTTGAGCCTGAAGCTTTCTTT.